This record looks at one TCR beta chain sequence and its context. Antigen unknown. This entry is derived from a study of beta chain features in type 1 diabetes. Trimming cost V 3 bases and J 7 bases; bases outside gene matches: 9. The CDR3 is 14 residues long. Germline V gene sequence: CDR1 SGDLS, CDR2 YYNGEE. Study-level points and caveats: At VDJ recombination sites, type 1 diabetes patients had fewer insertions and more deleted nucleotides. Within each of all four CD4+ subsets, Type 1 diabetes patients had TCRB CDR3s that were moderately but significantly shorter.

Every isolated RNA sample was fully reverse transcribed, so sequencing captured expressed TCRB transcripts. Sequenced by immunoSEQ multiplex PCR; TCRdb stores in-frame clones only, minus some. The sample records roughly 730,000 clones, around 15% being singletons. The source of this sequence is a man aged 18 to 30 with type 1 diabetes. This sequence joins TRBV9 and TRBJ1-2; 7 bases fit TRBD1. Sequences were obtained from naive CD4+ T cells from blood. As DNA, the CDR3 is TGTGCCAGCAGCGCGGAAACTGGGACAGTTGGCTACACCTTC. This codes for CASSAETGTVGYTF.